These 23 T cell receptor beta chains were sequenced from one sample in a study of control samples from healthy donors and cancer patients. Data came from immunoSEQ multiplex PCR; TCRdb stores just in-frame clones and leaves some out. The data hold 70,000 or so clones, with about 80% observed a single time. Sequences were obtained from blood. The receptors originated from a man aged 50-60 years in good health.

V is TRBV7-9 and J is TRBJ2-1, with D perhaps TRBD1 or TRBD2 (5 bases each). There are 12 residues in the CDR3. Trimming took off 4 bases at V and 10 bases at J, with 11 bases between the two ends. Germline CDR1 and CDR2: SEHNR and FQNEAQ (reference sequence). The CDR3 bases are TGTGCCAGCAGCTACCAGGGAGAAGAGCAGTTCTTC. The encoded protein is CASSYQGEEQFF.

The chain employs TRBV5-4 and TRBJ1-5; D ambiguous. CDR1 is SGHNT, CDR2 YYREEE, per germline (reference sequence). CDR3 size: 15 residues. Trimming took 0 bases from V and 3 from J, leaving 10 bases between them. Here the CDR3 reads CASSLDLEANQPQHF. CDR3 DNA sequence: TGTGCCAGCAGCTTGGATCTTGAGGCCAATCAGCCCCAGCATTTT.

The V call is TRBV6-5, the J call TRBJ1-4, with D possibly matching TRBD1 (6 bases). V was pared by 6 bases and J by 8 bases, with 13 bases between. The CDR3 sequence is 13 residues long. CDR1 and CDR2 from the germline V gene are MNHEY and SVGAGI. The CDR3 loop is CASRADRREKLFF. In nucleotides, the CDR3 is TGTGCCAGCAGAGCCGACAGGCGCGAAAAACTGTTTTTT.

The chain uses TRBV27 and TRBJ1-2; 12 bases fit TRBD1. The CDR3 loop spans 13 amino acids. Germline V gives CDR1 MNHEY, CDR2 SMNVEV (reference sequence). The V and J ends lost 6 bases and 12 bases, in that order; junction bases with no gene match: 8. This chain's CDR3 is CASSTGTGGPHTF. CDR3 nucleotides: TGTGCCAGCAGCACCGGGACAGGGGGCCCTCACACCTTC.

The V and J genes are TRBV12-3 or TRBV12-4 and TRBJ1-2; no definite D call. V was cut by 4 bases and J by 3 bases, with 6 bases left in between. The CDR3 is made up of 12 amino acids. The CDR3 region is CASSYGDYGYTF. CDR3 in DNA: TGTGCCAGCAGTTACGGGGACTATGGCTACACCTTC.

The CDR3 here is CASGPQNSGANVLTF. CDR3 in DNA: TGTGCCAGCGGACCTCAGAACTCTGGGGCCAACGTCCTGACTTTC. The chain joins TRBV3-1 (or the pseudogene TRBV3-2) to TRBJ2-6; D remains ambiguous. CDR3 size: 15 residues. Germline V gives CDR1 LGHDT, CDR2 YNNKEL (reference sequence). Trimming removed 8 bases from V and 0 bases from J, with 11 bases in between.

Notes on this clone: This could be a read error, since a much larger clone is one nucleotide away. The rearrangement joins TRBV3-1 (or the pseudogene TRBV3-2) to TRBJ2-7; D is ambiguous. In germline, CDR1 is LGHDT, CDR2 YNNKEL (reference sequence). Trimming took off 8 bases at V and 0 bases at J, with 2 bases between the two ends. The CDR3 runs 10 residues. This chain's CDR3 is CASGSYEQYF. The CDR3 nucleotides read TGTGCCAGCGGCTCCTACGAGCAGTACTTC.

This chain joins TRBV12-5 and TRBJ2-3; a weak D match, TRBD1 (6 bases). Trimming took off 1 base at V and 0 bases at J, with 14 bases between the two ends. Germline V lookup: CDR1 LGHNT, CDR2 FRNRAP. There are 17 residues in the CDR3. The CDR3 spells CASGLAITQGSTDTQYF. CDR3 nucleotides: TGTGCTAGTGGTTTGGCCATAACACAGGGTAGCACAGATACGCAGTATTTT.

The chain links TRBV18 to TRBJ2-3; D may be TRBD1 or TRBD2 (6 bases each). Germline V gives CDR1 KGHSH, CDR2 LQKENI. This CDR3 has 15 amino acids. Trimming removed 3 bases at V and 3 bases at J, with 13 bases between. The CDR3 loop reads CASSPKGGRTDTQYF. In nucleotides, the CDR3 is TGTGCCAGCTCACCCAAGGGGGGCCGGACAGATACGCAGTATTTT.

The genes are TRBV12-3 or TRBV12-4 and TRBJ1-1, with D unclear. Between the trimmed V and J ends, which lost 6 bases and 4 bases, there was a span of 12 bases. The CDR3 is 13 residues long. DNA for the CDR3: TGTGCCAGCAGCTATGGCCCGCTCACTGAAGCTTTCTTT. Protein product: CASSYGPLTEAFF.

This clone was seen only once. The CDR3: CASSFKGKAFF. The CDR3 DNA follows: TGTGCCAGCAGTTTTAAGGGGAAAGCTTTCTTT. This sequence joins TRBV12-3 or TRBV12-4 and TRBJ1-1; possibly TRBD1 for D (5 bases). The germline V and J ends were trimmed by 3 bases and 9 bases, with 8 bases remaining between them. The CDR3 runs 11 residues.

This clone appeared a few times. This sequence joins TRBV4-1 and TRBJ1-1; D gene ambiguous. The CDR3 has 15 amino acids. Germline assignment: CDR1 MGHRA and CDR2 YSYEKL. Trimming took off 1 base at V and 0 bases at J, with 9 bases between the two ends. For the CDR3, the DNA is TGCGCCAGCAGCCAAGGGATGGGTTTGAACACTGAAGCTTTCTTT. Protein: CASSQGMGLNTEAFF.

The J gene is TRBJ1-5, the V gene TRBV20-1; D not resolved. The germline V and J ends were trimmed by 3 bases and 0 bases, with 9 bases remaining between them. Germline V gives CDR1 DFQATT, CDR2 SNEGSKA (reference sequence). The CDR3 is 14 residues long. The CDR3: CSASSAASNQPQHF. The CDR3 DNA follows: TGCAGTGCTAGTTCGGCAGCTAGCAATCAGCCCCAGCATTTT.

Only a few counts were recorded for this clone. The chain carries TRBV2 and TRBJ1-2; unclear D gene. This CDR3 has 14 residues. Germline CDR1 is SNHLY and CDR2 is FYNNEI. Trimming took 3 bases from V and 2 from J, leaving 10 bases between them. The CDR3 bases are TGTGCCAGCAGTGACAAAGCGGCCAACTATGGCTACACCTTC. Amino acids: CASSDKAANYGYTF.

This clone was detected a few times. The gene calls are TRBV18 and TRBJ2-7; TRBD1 might be the D (6 bases). This CDR3 spans 12 amino acids. The V gene lost 6 bases and the J gene lost 4 bases, with 10 bases spanning the gap. Germline V gene lookup returns CDR1 KGHSH and CDR2 LQKENI. The chain's CDR3 is CASSRGQYEQYF. The CDR3 DNA sequence: TGTGCCAGCTCCCGCGGACAGTACGAGCAGTACTTC.

J is TRBJ2-3 and V is TRBV11-2; 7 nucleotides align to TRBD2. The CDR3 totals 16 residues. Germline lookup yields CDR1 SGHAT and CDR2 FQNNGV. The V segment lost 2 bases and the J segment 3 bases; nucleotides outside the gene matches: 8. The CDR3 region has the DNA TGTGCCAGCAGCTTAATGACGGGAGGTGGAACAGATACGCAGTATTTT. Translation gives CASSLMTGGGTDTQYF.

The chain links TRBV7-2 to TRBJ2-1; a possible D gene is TRBD1 (6 bases). Trimming cost V 5 bases and J 2 bases, with 16 bases left between them. CDR3 length equals 16 residues. Looked up from germline, CDR1 is SGHTA and CDR2 is FQGNSA. CDR3 protein: CASSPGTTAAYNEQFF. CDR3 nucleotide sequence: TGTGCCAGCAGCCCCGGGACAACCGCCGCCTACAATGAGCAGTTCTTC.

V usage is TRBV7-9 and J usage is TRBJ2-7, with a tentative D call TRBD1 (5 bases). The length of the CDR3 is 14 residues. CDR1 SEHNR and CDR2 FQNEAQ come from the germline V gene (reference sequence). V gave up 5 bases and J gave up 2 bases, with 13 bases separating them. CDR3 in amino acids: CASSPGRVPYEQYF. In nucleotides, the CDR3 is TGTGCCAGCAGCCCTGGCAGGGTTCCCTACGAGCAGTACTTC. Full variable domain (missing parts from reference TRBV7-9 and TRBJ2-7): DTGVSQNPRHKITKRGQNVTFRCDPISEHNRLYWYRQTLGQGPEFLTYFQNEAQLEKSRLLSDRFSAERPKGSFSTLEIQRTEQGDSAMYLCASSPGRVPYEQYFGPGTRLTVT.

For this clone: A much bigger clone sits one base away, suggesting this may be a read error. The V and J genes are TRBV24-1 and TRBJ2-7; 10 bases match TRBD1. This CDR3 comprises 11 residues. Germline V lookup: CDR1 KGHDR, CDR2 SFDVKD. The CDR3 sequence: CVTSDRPGQGF. The CDR3 DNA is TGTGTCACCAGTGACCGACCGGGACAGGGGTTC.

Here the CDR3 DNA reads TGTGCCAGCAGTGTACTAGCGGGGCGGAATGAGCAGTTCTTC. Encoded protein: CASSVLAGRNEQFF. The gene calls are TRBV2 and TRBJ2-1; TRBD2 matches at 10 bases. J was trimmed by 7 bases and V by 4 bases; bases with no gene match: 4. Per germline, CDR1 SNHLY and CDR2 FYNNEI. The CDR3 has 14 amino acids.

This clone was seen just once. In nucleotides, the CDR3 is TGCAGTGCTAGTCCAGGGGGGGGCTATGGCTACACCTTC. Translation: CSASPGGGYGYTF. The chain combines TRBV20-1 with TRBJ1-2, with 7 bases identical to TRBD1. CDR1 is DFQATT and CDR2 is SNEGSKA in the germline V gene (reference sequence). CDR3 length: 13 amino acids. V lost 3 bases and J lost 4; bases outside the gene matches: 5.

The chain uses TRBV19 and TRBJ1-5; D ambiguous. Germline values: CDR1 LNHDA, CDR2 SQIVND (reference sequence). Trimming took 3 bases from V and 11 from J, leaving 14 bases between them. The CDR3 loop spans 13 amino acids. Written as DNA, the CDR3 is TGTGCCAGTAGTATTCATCTATCGAAAACCCAGCATTTT. Translation gives CASSIHLSKTQHF. The full variable domain, completed using reference TRBV19 and TRBJ1-5, is DGGITQSPKYLFRKEGQNVTLSCEQNLNHDAMYWYRQDPGQGLRLIYYSQIVNDFQKGDIAEGYSVSREKKESFPLTVTSAQKNPTAFYLCASSIHLSKTQHFGDGTRLSIL.

The chain uses TRBV9 and TRBJ2-3, with 9 positions matching TRBD2. The trim removed 10 bases at V and 0 bases at J, leaving 12 bases unmatched. This CDR3 region has 16 residues. The germline V gene encodes CDR1 SGDLS and CDR2 YYNGEE. CDR3 in amino acids: CASAVRLAESTDTQYF. DNA for the CDR3: TGTGCCTCGGCGGTAAGACTAGCGGAGAGCACAGATACGCAGTATTTT.